This T cell receptor beta chain was identified during a study of blood T cell repertoires in COVID-19. On the study more broadly: Samples taken during acute and convalescent COVID-19 were collected in the United States, Italy and Spain. The cDNA or gDNA used as material had been derived from T cells, B-cell-depleted T cells, or PBMCs.

Under the authors' procedure: Reference gene primer amplification in the assay estimated nucleated cell counts. Data came from immunoSEQ multiplex PCR; TCRdb stores just in-frame clones and leaves some out. V and J calls plus clone size are reproduced from that table; the DNA served to infer D and trimming. Of roughly 200,000 clones in the sample, around 84% were seen once. The V end was cut by 4 bases, the J end by 5 bases, with 18 bases between. CDR3 size: 16 residues. Germline loops: CDR1 SGDLS, CDR2 YYNGEE. The rearrangement joins TRBV9 to TRBJ1-4; D may be TRBD1 (5 bases). Sequencing was carried out using peripheral blood. This clonotype was sampled from a human donor in a cohort sampled during active COVID-19. CDR3: CASSPRPDTGNEKLFF. CDR3 bases: TGTGCCAGCAGCCCCCGACCGGACACAGGAAATGAAAAACTGTTTTTT. The whole variable domain, filled in from reference TRBV9 and TRBJ1-4, reads DSGVTQTPKHLITATGQRVTLRCSPRSGDLSVYWYQQSLDQGLQFLIQYYNGEERAKGNILERFSAQQFPDLHSELNLSSLELGDSALYFCASSPRPDTGNEKLFFGSGTQLSVL.